The next 18 T cell receptor beta chains were all read from a single sample in a study of blood T cell repertoires in COVID-19. Profiled with immunoSEQ multiplex PCR; TCRdb holds only in-frame clones, not every one. The sample includes 250,000 or so clones, about 90% of them seen just once. The sample comprised peripheral blood. These receptor sequences come from a woman in her sixties or seventies with acute or convalescent COVID-19.

V and J are TRBV2 and TRBJ2-3, with D unclear. The germline V gene has CDR1 SNHLY and CDR2 FYNNEI. This CDR3 has 14 amino acids. The ends were cut back, 2 bases at V and 2 bases at J, with 8 bases in the middle. CDR3 loop: CASSEYSFTDTQYF. The CDR3 bases are TGTGCCAGCAGTGAATACTCTTTCACAGATACGCAGTATTTT.

This clone was seen only once. The chain carries TRBV5-4 and TRBJ2-3; perhaps TRBD1 as D (7 bases). Trimming shortened V by 4 bases and J by 3 bases, and 15 bases separated the two germline ends. This CDR3 comprises 15 residues. Per germline, CDR1 SGHNT and CDR2 YYREEE (reference sequence). CDR3 nucleotide sequence: TGTGCCAGCAGCCAAAACAGGGGACTGACAGATACGCAGTATTTT. Translated, it gives CASSQNRGLTDTQYF.

The chain recombines TRBV28 with TRBJ2-5; the D is unclear. V dropped 6 bases and J dropped 2 bases, with 4 bases sitting between them. The CDR3 runs 11 residues. CDR1 and CDR2 (germline): MDHEN, SYDVKM. The CDR3 nucleotides are TGTGCCAGCAGACAGCAAGAGACCCAGTACTTC. Translating gives CASRQQETQYF. Supplemented by reference TRBV28 and TRBJ2-5, the full variable domain reads DVKVTQSSRYLVKRTGEKVFLECVQDMDHENMFWYRQDPGLGLRLIYFSYDVKMKEKGDIPEGYSVSREKKERFSLILESASTNQTSMYLCASRQQETQYFGPGTRLLVL.

The chain is built from TRBV4-1 and TRBJ1-1; a possible D gene is TRBD1 (5 bases). The V end lost 1 base, the J end lost 9 bases, and 15 bases lay between the germline ends. The CDR3 loop spans 14 amino acids. Germline values: CDR1 MGHRA, CDR2 YSYEKL. In DNA form, the CDR3 reads TGCGCCAGCAGCCAAGTGGAGGGGCTAGGGAAAGCTTTCTTT. Protein product: CASSQVEGLGKAFF.

The chain couples TRBV10-1 to TRBJ1-6; no reliable D call. The CDR3 has 13 amino acids. Germline CDR1 WNHNN, CDR2 SYGVQD (reference sequence). Trimming cost V 4 bases and J 7 bases, with 8 bases left between them. The DNA of the CDR3 is TGCGCCAGCAGTGTACAGCCAAATTCACCCCTCCACTTT. Translated: CASSVQPNSPLHF.

The chain couples TRBV25-1 to TRBJ2-2; 8 nucleotides line up with TRBD2. The V gene's germline CDR1 is MGHDK and CDR2 SYGVNS. The CDR3 loop spans 16 amino acids. Trimming at V came to 11 bases and at J to 2 bases, leaving 13 bases not matched to a gene. The DNA of the CDR3 is TGTGCCGCAGCGGGAGCGGGGCCCCAAAACACCGGGGAGCTGTTTTTT. Translating gives CAAAGAGPQNTGELFF.

This clone was recorded a few times. The V and J genes are TRBV9 and TRBJ1-6; 11 bases align to TRBD1. The germline gives CDR1 SGDLS, CDR2 YYNGEE. This CDR3 spans 13 amino acids. V trimming: 4 bases; J trimming: 14 bases; junction bases outside the gene matches: 5. The CDR3 nucleotides read TGTGCCAGCAGCCGGGACAGGGGGACCTCCCTCCACTTT. Translation: CASSRDRGTSLHF.

V gene TRBV5-1 combines with J gene TRBJ1-2; D call uncertain. Per germline, CDR1 SGHRS and CDR2 YFSETQ. V was clipped by 5 bases and J by 0 bases, with 14 bases between them. This CDR3 comprises 15 residues. The DNA of the CDR3 is TGCGCCAGCAGGGAGGACGTTTTGGCTAACTATGGCTACACCTTC. Protein: CASREDVLANYGYTF.

This clone was seen just once. CDR3 protein: CASSLPRTDTF. Here the CDR3 DNA reads TGCGCCAGCAGCTTGCCGCGGACTGATACCTTC. This sequence joins TRBV5-1 and TRBJ1-2; no reliable D call. With 1 base removed from V and 14 bases from J, the gap between germline ends came to 12 bases. In germline, CDR1 is SGHRS, CDR2 YFSETQ. The CDR3 contains 11 residues.

This chain uses TRBV7-9 with TRBJ1-2, with D tentatively TRBD1 (5 bases). The CDR3 runs to 13 residues. V lost 6 bases and J 4 bases, leaving 12 bases between the germline ends. Germline CDR1 is SEHNR and CDR2 is FQNEAQ (reference sequence). CDR3 sequence (DNA): TGTGCCAGCAGTCCGGACACATTCTATGGCTACACCTTC. The encoded protein is CASSPDTFYGYTF.

This CDR3 reads CASSLSGGLSGNTIYF. For the CDR3, the DNA is TGTGCCAGCAGCTTATCAGGGGGCCTCTCTGGAAACACCATATATTTT. The chain recombines TRBV7-9 with TRBJ1-3; 8 positions match TRBD1. Germline values: CDR1 SEHNR, CDR2 FQNEAQ (reference sequence). This CDR3 region has 16 residues. The ends lost 2 bases at V and 0 bases at J; junction bases unmatched: 3.

The V call is TRBV28, the J call TRBJ2-7, with D perhaps TRBD1 (6 bases). Germline V lookup: CDR1 MDHEN, CDR2 SYDVKM. The V gene lost 6 bases and the J gene lost 7 bases, with 13 bases spanning the gap. The CDR3 loop spans 12 amino acids. CDR3 nucleotide sequence: TGTGCCAGCAGGGAACAGGGTCGGGAGCAGTACTTC. Translated, it gives CASREQGREQYF.

In nucleotides, the CDR3 is TGTGCCAGCAGCTTAGAGGCAGGGATGACCTACGAGCAGTACTTC. Translation gives CASSLEAGMTYEQYF. The chain employs TRBV7-9 and TRBJ2-7; TRBD1 might be the D (5 bases). CDR1 and CDR2 (germline): SEHNR, FQNEAQ (reference sequence). V was trimmed by 1 base and J by 2 bases, leaving 12 bases between them. The CDR3 loop spans 15 amino acids.

The rearrangement uses TRBV19 and TRBJ2-1; 10 bases line up with TRBD2. Germline-derived CDR1 and CDR2 are LNHDA and SQIVND (reference sequence). The length of the CDR3 is 17 residues. J lost 4 bases, V lost 3 bases, and 9 bases had no gene match. CDR3 in DNA: TGTGCCAGTAGTATTGGGAGTTGGACTAGCGGATACAATGAGCAGTTCTTC. This gives the protein CASSIGSWTSGYNEQFF.

The V and J genes are TRBV14 and TRBJ1-1; 9 positions agree with TRBD1. V gave up 1 base and J gave up 10 bases; unmatched junction bases: 4. The CDR3 loop spans 13 amino acids. The germline V gene encodes CDR1 SGHDN and CDR2 FVKESK. Here the CDR3 reads CASSQVGTGTAFF. CDR3 DNA: TGTGCCAGCAGCCAAGTTGGGACAGGGACAGCTTTCTTT.

The chain uses TRBV7-8 and TRBJ1-5; the D gene is possibly TRBD1 (6 bases). Germline V lookup: CDR1 SGHVS, CDR2 FQNEAQ. V was trimmed by 2 bases and J by 6 bases, leaving 11 bases between them. CDR3 size: 14 residues. The CDR3: CASSLMGAGQPQHF. CDR3 DNA: TGTGCCAGCAGCTTAATGGGGGCAGGTCAGCCCCAGCATTTT. The full variable domain, rest sourced from reference TRBV7-8 and TRBJ1-5, is GAGVSQSPRYKVAKRGQDVALRCDPISGHVSLFWYQQALGQGPEFLTYFQNEAQLDKSGLPSDRFFAERPEGSVSTLKIQRTQQEDSAVYLCASSLMGAGQPQHFGDGTRLSIL.

This chain uses TRBV5-8 with TRBJ1-6; D is uncertain. V was shortened by 2 bases and J by 0 bases, with 12 bases between the two germline ends. The CDR3 is made up of 17 amino acids. Per germline, CDR1 SGHTS and CDR2 YDEGEE. The CDR3 DNA sequence: TGTGCCAGCAGCTTCCAGGAAGGATACTCCTATAATTCACCCCTCCACTTT. It translates to CASSFQEGYSYNSPLHF.

The genes are TRBV6-2 or TRBV6-3 and TRBJ1-5, with 7 bases lining up with TRBD1. V lost 5 bases to trimming and J lost 3 bases; unmatched junction nucleotides: 4. Germline V gene lookup returns CDR1 MNHEY and CDR2 SVGEGT. The CDR3 covers 14 residues. CDR3: CASSTTGPNQPQHF. Written as DNA, the CDR3 is TGTGCCAGCAGTACGACAGGGCCCAATCAGCCCCAGCATTTT.